This entry features one T cell receptor (beta chain) sequence. Its specificity is not known. This record comes from a study of T-cell memory formation after mild COVID-19. As for the study in general: TCR clusters mostly belonged to single donors.

Study-wide findings and caveats: The study detected some responding clones in pre-infection memory, suggesting cross-reactive memory joined. Later expanders leaned CD4+, whereas day 15 to 85 contracting clones were balanced CD4/CD8. Most CD4+ clones that shrank were in CM and EM, while CD8+ ones turned up in EMRA.

Germline CDR1 and CDR2: SGHAT and FQNNGV. Trimming cost V 4 bases and J 9 bases, with 19 bases left between them. The CDR3 sequence is 14 residues long. Each CDR3 protein is one row after TCRdb ran MiXCR on the 5' RACE reads. The sample yields roughly 370,000 distinct CDR3 sequences, approximately 15% seen once. This chain uses TRBV11-2 with TRBJ2-7; no clear D gene. This TCR was sampled from a young man who had mild COVID-19 (a few samples of this study predate the infection). Cell type and time point are not known. Specimen: PBMCs or a T cell subset sorted from them (not recorded which). The CDR3, as DNA: TGTGCCAGCAGCTCATCGGACCGCAAATATTTGCAGTACGTC. Its translation: CASSSSDRKYLQYV.